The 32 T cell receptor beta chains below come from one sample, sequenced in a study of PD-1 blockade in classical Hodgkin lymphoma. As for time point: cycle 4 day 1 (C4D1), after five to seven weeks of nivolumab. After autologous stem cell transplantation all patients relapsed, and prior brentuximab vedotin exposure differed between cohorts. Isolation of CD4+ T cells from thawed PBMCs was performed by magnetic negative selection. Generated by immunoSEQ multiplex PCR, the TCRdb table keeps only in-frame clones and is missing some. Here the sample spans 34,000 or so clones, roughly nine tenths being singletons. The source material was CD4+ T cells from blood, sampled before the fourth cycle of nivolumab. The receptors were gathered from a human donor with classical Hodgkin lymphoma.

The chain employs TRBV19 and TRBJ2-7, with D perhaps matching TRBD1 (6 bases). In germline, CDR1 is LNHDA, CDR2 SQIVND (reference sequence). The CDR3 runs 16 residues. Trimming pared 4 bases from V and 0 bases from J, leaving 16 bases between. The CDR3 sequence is CASSKTRTASSYEQYF. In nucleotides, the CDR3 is TGTGCCAGTAGTAAAACGAGGACAGCCAGCTCCTACGAGCAGTACTTC.

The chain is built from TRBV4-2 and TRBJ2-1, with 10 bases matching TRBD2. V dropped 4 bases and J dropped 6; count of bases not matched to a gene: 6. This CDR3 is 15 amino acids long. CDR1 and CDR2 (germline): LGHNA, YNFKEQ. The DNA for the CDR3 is TGTGCCAGCAGCCCCAGCGGGAGGGGGTTCAATGAGCAGTTCTTC. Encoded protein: CASSPSGRGFNEQFF.

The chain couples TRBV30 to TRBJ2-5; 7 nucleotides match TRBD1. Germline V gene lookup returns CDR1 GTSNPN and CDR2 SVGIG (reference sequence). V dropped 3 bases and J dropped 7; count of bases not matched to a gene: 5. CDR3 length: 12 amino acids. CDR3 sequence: CAWRRQGWTQYF. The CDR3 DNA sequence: TGTGCCTGGAGGCGACAGGGCTGGACCCAGTACTTC.

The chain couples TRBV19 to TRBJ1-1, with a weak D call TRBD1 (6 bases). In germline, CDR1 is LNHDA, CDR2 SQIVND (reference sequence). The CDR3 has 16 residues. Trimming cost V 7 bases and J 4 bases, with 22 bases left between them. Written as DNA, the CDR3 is TGTGCCAGTAAAAGGGACACTCTGGGATTTGGCACTGAAGCTTTCTTT. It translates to CASKRDTLGFGTEAFF.

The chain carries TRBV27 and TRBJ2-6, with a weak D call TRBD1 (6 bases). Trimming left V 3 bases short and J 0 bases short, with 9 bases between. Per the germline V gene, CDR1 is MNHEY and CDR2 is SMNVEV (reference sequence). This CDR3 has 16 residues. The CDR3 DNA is TGTGCCAGCAGTTTCGTAGGGGGCTCTGGGGCCAACGTCCTGACTTTC. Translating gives CASSFVGGSGANVLTF.

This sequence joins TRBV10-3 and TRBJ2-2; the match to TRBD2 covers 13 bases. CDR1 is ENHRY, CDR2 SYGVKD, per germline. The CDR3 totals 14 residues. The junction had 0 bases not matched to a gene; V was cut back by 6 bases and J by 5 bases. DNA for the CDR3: TGTGCCATCAGGACTAGCGGGAGGACCGGGGAGCTGTTTTTT. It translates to CAIRTSGRTGELFF.

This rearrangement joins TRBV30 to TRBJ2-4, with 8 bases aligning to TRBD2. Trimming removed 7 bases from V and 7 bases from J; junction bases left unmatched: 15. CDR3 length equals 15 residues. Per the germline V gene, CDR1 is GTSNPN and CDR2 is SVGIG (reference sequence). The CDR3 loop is CASPPSGSYSNIQYF. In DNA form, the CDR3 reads TGTGCCTCCCCCCCCAGCGGGAGTTATTCGAACATTCAGTACTTC.

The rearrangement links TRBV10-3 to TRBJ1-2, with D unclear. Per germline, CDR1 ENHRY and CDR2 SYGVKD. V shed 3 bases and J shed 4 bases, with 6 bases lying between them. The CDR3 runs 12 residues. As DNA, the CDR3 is TGTGCCATCAGTGAAACCGGCTATGGCTACACCTTC. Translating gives CAISETGYGYTF.

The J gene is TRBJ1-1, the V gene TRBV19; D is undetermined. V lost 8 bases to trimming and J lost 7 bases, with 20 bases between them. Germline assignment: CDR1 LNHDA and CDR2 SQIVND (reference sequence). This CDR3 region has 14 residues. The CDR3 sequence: CASFKTGSLDEAFF. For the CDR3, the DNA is TGTGCCAGTTTTAAGACCGGGAGCCTCGATGAAGCTTTCTTT. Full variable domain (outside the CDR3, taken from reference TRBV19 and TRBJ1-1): DGGITQSPKYLFRKEGQNVTLSCEQNLNHDAMYWYRQDPGQGLRLIYYSQIVNDFQKGDIAEGYSVSREKKESFPLTVTSAQKNPTAFYLCASFKTGSLDEAFFGQGTRLTVV.

CDR3 protein: CASSLLPPSGRVMAGELFF. CDR3 DNA: TGTGCCAGCAGCTTACTCCCCCCCAGCGGGAGGGTAATGGCCGGGGAGCTGTTTTTT. The chain uses TRBV5-8 and TRBJ2-2; 10 bases match TRBD2. Trimming took 2 bases from V and 6 from J; bases not matched to a gene: 16. Looked up from germline, CDR1 is SGHTS and CDR2 is YDEGEE. This CDR3 comprises 19 residues. Supplemented by reference TRBV5-8 and TRBJ2-2, the full variable domain reads EAGVTQSPTHLIKTRGQQATLRCSPISGHTSVYWYQQALGLGLQFLLWYDEGEERNRGNFPPRFSGRQFPNYSSELNVNALELEDSALYLCASSLLPPSGRVMAGELFFGEGSRLTVL.

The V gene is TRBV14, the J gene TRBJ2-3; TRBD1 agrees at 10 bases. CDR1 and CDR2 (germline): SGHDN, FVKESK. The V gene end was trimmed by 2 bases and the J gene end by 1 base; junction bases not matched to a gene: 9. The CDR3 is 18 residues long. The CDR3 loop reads CASSQTLRQGAGTDTQYF. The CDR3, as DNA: TGTGCCAGCAGCCAAACGTTGAGACAGGGGGCCGGCACAGATACGCAGTATTTT. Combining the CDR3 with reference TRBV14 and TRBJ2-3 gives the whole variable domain EAGVTQFPSHSVIEKGQTVTLRCDPISGHDNLYWYRRVMGKEIKFLLHFVKESKQDESGMPNNRFLAERTGGTYSTLKVQPAELEDSGVYFCASSQTLRQGAGTDTQYFGPGTRLTVL.

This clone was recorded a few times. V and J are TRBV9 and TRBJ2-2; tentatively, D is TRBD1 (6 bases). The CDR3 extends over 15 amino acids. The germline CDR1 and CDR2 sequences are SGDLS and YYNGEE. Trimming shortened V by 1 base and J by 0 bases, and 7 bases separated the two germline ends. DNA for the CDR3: TGTGCCAGCAGCGTAAGGACAGCGAACACCGGGGAGCTGTTTTTT. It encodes CASSVRTANTGELFF.

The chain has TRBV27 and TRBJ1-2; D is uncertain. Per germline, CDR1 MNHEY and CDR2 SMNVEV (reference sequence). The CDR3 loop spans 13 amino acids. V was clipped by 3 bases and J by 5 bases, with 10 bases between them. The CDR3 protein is CASSFPLGYGYTF. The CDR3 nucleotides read TGTGCCAGCAGTTTCCCTCTGGGGTATGGCTACACCTTC.

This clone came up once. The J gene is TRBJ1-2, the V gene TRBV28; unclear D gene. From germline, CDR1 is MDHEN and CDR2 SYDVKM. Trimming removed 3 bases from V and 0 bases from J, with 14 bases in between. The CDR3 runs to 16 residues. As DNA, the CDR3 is TGTGCCAGCAGTTTCTCTAGGACGTTCGCTAACTATGGCTACACCTTC. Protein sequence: CASSFSRTFANYGYTF.

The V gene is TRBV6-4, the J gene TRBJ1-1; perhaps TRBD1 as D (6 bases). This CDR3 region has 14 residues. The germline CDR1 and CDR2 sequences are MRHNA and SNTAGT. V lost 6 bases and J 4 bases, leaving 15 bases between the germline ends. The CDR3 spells CASRPLTGSTEAFF. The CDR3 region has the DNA TGTGCCAGCAGACCGCTCACAGGGAGCACTGAAGCTTTCTTT.

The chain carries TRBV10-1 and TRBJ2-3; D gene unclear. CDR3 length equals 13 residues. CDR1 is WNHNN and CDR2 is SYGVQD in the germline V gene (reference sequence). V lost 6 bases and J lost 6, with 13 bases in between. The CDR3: CASSRTELDTQYF. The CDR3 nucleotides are TGCGCCAGCAGCCGGACGGAGCTTGATACGCAGTATTTT.

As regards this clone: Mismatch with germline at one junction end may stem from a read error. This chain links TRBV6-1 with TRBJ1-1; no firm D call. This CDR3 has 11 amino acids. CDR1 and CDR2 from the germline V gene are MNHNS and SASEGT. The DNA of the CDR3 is TGTGTCAGCAGTGAAGGCAGGGAAGCTTTCTTT. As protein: CVSSEGREAFF.

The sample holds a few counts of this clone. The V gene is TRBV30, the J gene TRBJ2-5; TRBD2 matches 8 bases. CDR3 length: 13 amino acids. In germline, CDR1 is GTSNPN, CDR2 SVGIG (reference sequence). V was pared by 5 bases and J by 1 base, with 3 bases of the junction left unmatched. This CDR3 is CAWGTSGQETQYF. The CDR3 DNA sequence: TGTGCCTGGGGAACTAGCGGCCAAGAGACCCAGTACTTC.

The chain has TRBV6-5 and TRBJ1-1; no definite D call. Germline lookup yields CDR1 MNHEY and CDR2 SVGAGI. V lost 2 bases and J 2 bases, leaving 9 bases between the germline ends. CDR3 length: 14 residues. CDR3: CASSYRQFNTEAFF. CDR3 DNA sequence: TGTGCCAGCAGTTACCGCCAATTCAACACTGAAGCTTTCTTT.

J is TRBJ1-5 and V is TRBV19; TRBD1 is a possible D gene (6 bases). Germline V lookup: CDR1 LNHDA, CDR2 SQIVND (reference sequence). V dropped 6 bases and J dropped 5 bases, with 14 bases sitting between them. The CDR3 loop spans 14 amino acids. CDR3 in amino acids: CASRGGQPDQPQHF. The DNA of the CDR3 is TGTGCCAGTAGGGGCGGACAGCCGGATCAGCCCCAGCATTTT. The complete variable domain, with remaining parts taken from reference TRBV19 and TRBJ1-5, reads DGGITQSPKYLFRKEGQNVTLSCEQNLNHDAMYWYRQDPGQGLRLIYYSQIVNDFQKGDIAEGYSVSREKKESFPLTVTSAQKNPTAFYLCASRGGQPDQPQHFGDGTRLSIL.

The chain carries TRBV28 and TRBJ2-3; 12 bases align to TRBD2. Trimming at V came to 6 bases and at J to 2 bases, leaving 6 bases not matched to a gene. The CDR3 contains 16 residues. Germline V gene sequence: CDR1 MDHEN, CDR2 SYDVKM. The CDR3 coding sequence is TGTGCCAGCAGCCCATGGACTAGCGGGAACACAGATACGCAGTATTTT. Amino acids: CASSPWTSGNTDTQYF.

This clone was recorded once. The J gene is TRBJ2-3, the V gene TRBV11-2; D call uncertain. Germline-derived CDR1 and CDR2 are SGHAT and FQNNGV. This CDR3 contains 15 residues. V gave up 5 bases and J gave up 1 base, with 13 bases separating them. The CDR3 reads CASSGWAARTDTQYF. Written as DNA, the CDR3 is TGTGCCAGCAGCGGCTGGGCAGCCCGCACAGATACGCAGTATTTT.

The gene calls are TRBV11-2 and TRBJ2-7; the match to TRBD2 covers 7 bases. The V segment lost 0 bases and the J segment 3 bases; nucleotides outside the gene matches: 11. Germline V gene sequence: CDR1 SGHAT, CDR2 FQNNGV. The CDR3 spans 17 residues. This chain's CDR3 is CASSLDGGRGVGYEQYF. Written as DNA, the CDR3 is TGTGCCAGCAGCTTAGATGGCGGTCGGGGGGTTGGCTACGAGCAGTACTTC.

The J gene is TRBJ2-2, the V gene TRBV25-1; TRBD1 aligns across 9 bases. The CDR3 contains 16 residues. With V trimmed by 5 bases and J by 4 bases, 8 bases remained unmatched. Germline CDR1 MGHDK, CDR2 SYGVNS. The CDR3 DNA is TGTGCCAGCAGTATCTCGGGGACAGGGCGCACCGGGGAGCTGTTTTTT. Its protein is CASSISGTGRTGELFF.

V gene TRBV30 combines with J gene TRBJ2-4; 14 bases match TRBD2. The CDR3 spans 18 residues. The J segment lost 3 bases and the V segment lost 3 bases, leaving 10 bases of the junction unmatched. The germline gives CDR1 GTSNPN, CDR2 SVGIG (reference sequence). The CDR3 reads CAWSPGLAGGMGKNIQYF. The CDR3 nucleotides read TGTGCCTGGAGCCCCGGACTAGCGGGAGGAATGGGCAAAAACATTCAGTACTTC. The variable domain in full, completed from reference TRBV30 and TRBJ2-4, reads SQTIHQWPATLVQPVGSPLSLECTVEGTSNPNLYWYRQAAGRGLQLLFYSVGIGQISSEVPQNLSASRPQDRQFILSSKKLLLSDSGFYLCAWSPGLAGGMGKNIQYFGAGTRLSVL.

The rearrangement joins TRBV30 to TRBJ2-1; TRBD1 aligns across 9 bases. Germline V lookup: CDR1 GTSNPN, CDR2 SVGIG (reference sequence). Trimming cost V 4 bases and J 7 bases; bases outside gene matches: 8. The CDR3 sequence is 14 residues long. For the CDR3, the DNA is TGTGCCTGGAAAGGGGACAGGGTACGAAATGAGCAGTTCTTC. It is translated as CAWKGDRVRNEQFF.

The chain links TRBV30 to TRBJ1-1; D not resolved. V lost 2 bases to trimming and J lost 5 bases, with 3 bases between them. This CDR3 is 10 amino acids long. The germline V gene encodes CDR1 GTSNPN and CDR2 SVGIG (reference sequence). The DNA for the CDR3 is TGTGCCTGGAGTAAGACTGAAGCTTTCTTT. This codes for CAWSKTEAFF.

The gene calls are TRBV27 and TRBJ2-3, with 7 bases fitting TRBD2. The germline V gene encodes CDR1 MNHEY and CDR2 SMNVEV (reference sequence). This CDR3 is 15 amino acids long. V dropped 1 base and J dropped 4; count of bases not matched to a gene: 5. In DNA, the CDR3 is TGTGCCAGCAGTTTATTGGCGGGAGTGGCAGATACGCAGTATTTT. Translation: CASSLLAGVADTQYF.

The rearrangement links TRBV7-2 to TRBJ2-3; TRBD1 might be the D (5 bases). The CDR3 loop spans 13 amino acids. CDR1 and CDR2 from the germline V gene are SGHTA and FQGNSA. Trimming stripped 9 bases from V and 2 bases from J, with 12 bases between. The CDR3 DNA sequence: TGTGCCAGAAACAGGAGAAACACAGATACGCAGTATTTT. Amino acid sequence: CARNRRNTDTQYF.

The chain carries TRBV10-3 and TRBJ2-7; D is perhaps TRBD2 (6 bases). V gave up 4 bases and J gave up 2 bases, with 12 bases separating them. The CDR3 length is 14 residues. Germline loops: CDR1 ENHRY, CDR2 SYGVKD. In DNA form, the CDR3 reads TGTGCCATCAGTGTGGGGACTGACACCTACGAGCAGTACTTC. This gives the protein CAISVGTDTYEQYF.

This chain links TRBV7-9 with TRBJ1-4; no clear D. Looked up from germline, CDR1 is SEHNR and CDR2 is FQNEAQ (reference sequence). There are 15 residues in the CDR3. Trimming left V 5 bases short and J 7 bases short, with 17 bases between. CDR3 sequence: CASSTGRTGGEKLFF. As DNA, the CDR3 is TGTGCCAGCAGCACGGGTAGAACGGGAGGTGAAAAACTGTTTTTT.

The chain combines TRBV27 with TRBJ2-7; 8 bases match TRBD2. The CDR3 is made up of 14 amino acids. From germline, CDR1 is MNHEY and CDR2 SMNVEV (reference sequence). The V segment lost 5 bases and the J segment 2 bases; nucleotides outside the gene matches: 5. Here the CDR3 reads CASSILADTYEQYF. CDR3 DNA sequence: TGTGCCAGCAGTATACTAGCGGACACCTACGAGCAGTACTTC.